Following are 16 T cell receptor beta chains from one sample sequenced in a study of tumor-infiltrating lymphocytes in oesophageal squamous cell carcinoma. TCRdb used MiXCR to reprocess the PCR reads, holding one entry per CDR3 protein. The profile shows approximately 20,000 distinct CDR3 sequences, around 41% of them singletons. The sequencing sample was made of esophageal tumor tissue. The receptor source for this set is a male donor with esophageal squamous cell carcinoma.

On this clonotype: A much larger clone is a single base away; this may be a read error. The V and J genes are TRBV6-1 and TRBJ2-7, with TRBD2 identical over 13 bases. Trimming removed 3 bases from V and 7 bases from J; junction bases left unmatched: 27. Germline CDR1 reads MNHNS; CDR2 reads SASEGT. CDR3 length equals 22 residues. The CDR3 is CASSDSLDVRTSGGSSYNEQYF. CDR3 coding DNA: TGTGCCAGCAGTGACAGCTTGGATGTGAGGACTAGCGGGGGCAGCTCCTACAATGAGCAGTACTTC.

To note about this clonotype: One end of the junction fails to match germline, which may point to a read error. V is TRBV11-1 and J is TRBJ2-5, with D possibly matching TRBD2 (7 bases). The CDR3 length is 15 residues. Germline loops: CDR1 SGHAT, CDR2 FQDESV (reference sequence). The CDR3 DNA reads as TGTGCCAGCAGCTTTCTACAGGGAGGGGATTCACCCCTCCACTTC. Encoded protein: CASSFLQGGDSPLHF.

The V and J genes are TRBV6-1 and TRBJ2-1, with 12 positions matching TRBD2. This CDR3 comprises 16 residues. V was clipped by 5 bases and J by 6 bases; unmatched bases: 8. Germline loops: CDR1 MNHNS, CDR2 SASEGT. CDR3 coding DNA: TGTGCCAGCAGTTTGGCTAGCGGGAGGGCGGCCAATGAGCAGTTCTTC. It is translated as CASSLASGRAANEQFF.

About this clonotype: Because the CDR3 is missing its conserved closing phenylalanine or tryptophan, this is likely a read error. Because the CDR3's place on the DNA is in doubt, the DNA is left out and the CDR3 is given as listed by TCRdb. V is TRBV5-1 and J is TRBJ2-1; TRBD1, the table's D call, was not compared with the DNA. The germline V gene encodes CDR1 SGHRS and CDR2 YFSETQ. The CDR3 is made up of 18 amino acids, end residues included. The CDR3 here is CASSPEGGTVASPLHFGN.

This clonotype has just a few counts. The CDR3 DNA sequence: TGTGCCAGCAGCTTAAGAGCGTCTGCCCAAGAGACCCAGTATTTT. Translation gives CASSLRASAQETQYF. V usage is TRBV7-9 and J usage is TRBJ2-5; D remains ambiguous. The better agreement between TRBJ2-3 and the DNA end casts doubt on the J call. Germline V gene data show CDR1 as SEHNR and CDR2 as FQNEAQ (reference sequence). The CDR3 covers 15 residues.

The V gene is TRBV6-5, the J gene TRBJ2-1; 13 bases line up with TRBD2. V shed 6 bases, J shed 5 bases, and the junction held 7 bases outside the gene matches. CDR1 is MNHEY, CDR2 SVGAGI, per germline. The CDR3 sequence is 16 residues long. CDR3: CASRWPGLAGNNEQFF. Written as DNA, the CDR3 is TGTGCCAGCAGATGGCCGGGACTAGCGGGGAACAATGAGCAGTTCTTC.

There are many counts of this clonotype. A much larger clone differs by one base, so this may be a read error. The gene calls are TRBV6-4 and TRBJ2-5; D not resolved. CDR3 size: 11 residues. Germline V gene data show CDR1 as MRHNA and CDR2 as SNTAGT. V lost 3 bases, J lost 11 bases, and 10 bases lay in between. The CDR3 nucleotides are TGTGCCAGCAGTGAGGTGAATGAGCAGTACTTC. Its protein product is CASSEVNEQYF.

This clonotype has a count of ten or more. The CDR3 DNA sequence: TGTGCCAGCAGAGGTTTTGGTGGCAATCAGCCCCAGCATTTT. It codes for CASRGFGGNQPQHF. The chain is built from TRBV12-3 or TRBV12-4 and TRBJ1-5; unclear D gene. CDR3 length: 14 residues. The V gene lost 6 bases and the J gene lost 2 bases, with 11 bases spanning the gap.

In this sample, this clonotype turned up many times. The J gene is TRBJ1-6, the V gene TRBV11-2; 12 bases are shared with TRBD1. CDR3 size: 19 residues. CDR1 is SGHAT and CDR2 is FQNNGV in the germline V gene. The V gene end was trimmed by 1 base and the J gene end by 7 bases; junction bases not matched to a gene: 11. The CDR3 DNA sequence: TGTGCCAGCAGCTTAGGATTACCGGGACAGGGGGCAGAAAATTCACCCCTCCACTTT. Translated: CASSLGLPGQGAENSPLHF.

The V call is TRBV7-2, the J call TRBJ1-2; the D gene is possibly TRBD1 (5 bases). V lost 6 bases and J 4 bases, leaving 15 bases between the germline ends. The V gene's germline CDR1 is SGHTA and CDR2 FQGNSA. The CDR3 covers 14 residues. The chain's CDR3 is CASSRGTESYGYTF. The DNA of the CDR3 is TGTGCCAGCAGTCGAGGGACGGAGAGCTATGGCTACACCTTC. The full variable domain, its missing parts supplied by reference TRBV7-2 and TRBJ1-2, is GAGVSQSPSNKVTEKGKDVELRCDPISGHTALYWYRQSLGQGLEFLIYFQGNSAPDKSGLPSDRFSAERTGGSVSTLTIQRTQQEDSAVYLCASSRGTESYGYTFGSGTRLTVV.

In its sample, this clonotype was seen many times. Here the CDR3 reads CATSSRALETQYF. Here the CDR3 DNA reads TGTGCCACCAGCAGTAGGGCTTTGGAGACCCAGTACTTC. The chain combines TRBV15 with TRBJ2-5; D is ambiguous. Germline V gene sequence: CDR1 LNHNV, CDR2 YYDKDF (reference sequence). The V gene lost 3 bases and the J gene lost 5 bases, with 10 bases spanning the gap. CDR3 length equals 13 residues.

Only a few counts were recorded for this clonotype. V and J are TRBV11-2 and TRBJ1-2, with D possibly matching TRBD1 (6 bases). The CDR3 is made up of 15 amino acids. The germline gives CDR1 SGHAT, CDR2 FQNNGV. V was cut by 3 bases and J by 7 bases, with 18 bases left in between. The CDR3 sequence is CASSLNHRVVGGYTF. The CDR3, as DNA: TGTGCCAGCAGCTTGAACCACAGGGTAGTTGGTGGCTACACCTTC. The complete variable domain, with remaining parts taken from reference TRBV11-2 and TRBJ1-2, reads EAGVAQSPRYKIIEKRQSVAFWCNPISGHATLYWYQQILGQGPKLLIQFQNNGVVDDSQLPKDRFSAERLKGVDSTLKIQPAKLEDSAVYLCASSLNHRVVGGYTFGSGTRLTVV.

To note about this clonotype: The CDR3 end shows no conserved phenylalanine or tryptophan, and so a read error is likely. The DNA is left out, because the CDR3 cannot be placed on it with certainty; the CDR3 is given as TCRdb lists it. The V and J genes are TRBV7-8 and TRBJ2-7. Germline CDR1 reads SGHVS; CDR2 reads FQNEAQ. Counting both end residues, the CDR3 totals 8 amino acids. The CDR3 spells CASSLEGR.

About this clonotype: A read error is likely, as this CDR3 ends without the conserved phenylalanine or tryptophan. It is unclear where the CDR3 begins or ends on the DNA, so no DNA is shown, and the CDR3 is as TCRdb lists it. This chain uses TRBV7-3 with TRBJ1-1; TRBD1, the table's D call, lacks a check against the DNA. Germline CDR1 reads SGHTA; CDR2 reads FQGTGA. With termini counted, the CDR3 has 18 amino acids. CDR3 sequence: CASSSPTAIQPTSSTSAP.

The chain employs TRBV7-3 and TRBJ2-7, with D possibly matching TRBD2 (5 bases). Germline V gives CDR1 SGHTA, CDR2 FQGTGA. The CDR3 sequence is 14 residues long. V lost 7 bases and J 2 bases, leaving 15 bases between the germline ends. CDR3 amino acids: CASTPAWETYEQYF. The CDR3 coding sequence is TGTGCCAGCACCCCCGCCTGGGAGACCTACGAGCAGTACTTC.

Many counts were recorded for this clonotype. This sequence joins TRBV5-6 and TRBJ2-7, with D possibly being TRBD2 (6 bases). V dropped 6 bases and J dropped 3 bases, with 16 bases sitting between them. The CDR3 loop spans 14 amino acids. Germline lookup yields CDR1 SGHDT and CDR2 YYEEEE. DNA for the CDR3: TGTGCCAGCACCCTCATATCGGGAGACTACGAGCAGTACTTC. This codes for CASTLISGDYEQYF. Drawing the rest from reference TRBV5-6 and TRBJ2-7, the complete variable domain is DAGVTQSPTHLIKTRGQQVTLRCSPKSGHDTVSWYQQALGQGPQFIFQYYEEEERQRGNFPDRFSGHQFPNYSSELNVNALLLGDSALYLCASTLISGDYEQYFGPGTRLTVT.